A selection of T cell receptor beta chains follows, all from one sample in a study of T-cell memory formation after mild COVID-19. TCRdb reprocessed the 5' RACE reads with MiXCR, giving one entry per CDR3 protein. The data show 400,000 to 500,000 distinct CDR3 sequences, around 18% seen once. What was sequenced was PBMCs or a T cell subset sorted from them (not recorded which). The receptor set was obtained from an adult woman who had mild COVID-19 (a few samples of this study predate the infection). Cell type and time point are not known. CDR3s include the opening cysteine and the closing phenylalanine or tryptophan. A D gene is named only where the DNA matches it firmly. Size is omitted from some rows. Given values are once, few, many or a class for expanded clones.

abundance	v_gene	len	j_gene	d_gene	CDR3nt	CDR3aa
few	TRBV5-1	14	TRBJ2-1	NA	TGCGCCAGCAGCTTGCGAGTGGTTGGGAATGAGCAGTTCTTC	CASSLRVVGNEQFF
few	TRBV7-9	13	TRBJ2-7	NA	TGTGCCAGCAGCTTAGGATCACAGGACGAGCAGTACTTC	CASSLGSQDEQYF
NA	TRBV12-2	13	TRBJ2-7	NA	TGTGCAAGTCGCTTAGGGACTAGTAACGAGCAGTACTTC	CASRLGTSNEQYF
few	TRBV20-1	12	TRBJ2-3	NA	TGCAGTGCTAAGGGCTCCACAGATACGCAGTATTTT	CSAKGSTDTQYF
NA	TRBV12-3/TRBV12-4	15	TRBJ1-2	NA	TGTGCCAGCAGTTTGGTATTAGGACACAAAGGAGGCTACACCTTC	CASSLVLGHKGGYTF
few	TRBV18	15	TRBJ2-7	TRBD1	TGTGCCAGCTCACAAGAGCGGACAGGGGTCCCCGAGCAGTACTTC	CASSQERTGVPEQYF
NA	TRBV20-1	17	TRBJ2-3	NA	TGCAGTGCTCATCCGCGGGACCTCTTGTTAGTGGCAGATACGCAGTATTTT	CSAHPRDLLLVADTQYF
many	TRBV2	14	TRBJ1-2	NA	TGTGCCAGCAGTGAATTAGGGACCAACTATGGCTACACCTTC	CASSELGTNYGYTF
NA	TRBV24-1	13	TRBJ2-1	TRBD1	TGTGCCACCTCCCGGGACAGGGTAAATGAGCAGTTCTTC	CATSRDRVNEQFF
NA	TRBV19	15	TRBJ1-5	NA	TGTGCCAGTAGTGGCACAGAATATAGCAATCAGCCCCAGCATTTT	CASSGTEYSNQPQHF
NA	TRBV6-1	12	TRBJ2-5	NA	TGTGCCAGCAGTGAAATTGCGTTTGGCCAGTACTTC	CASSEIAFGQYF
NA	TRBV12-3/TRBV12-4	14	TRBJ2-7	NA	TGTGCCAGCAGTTCCACCGGGACTTCCTACGAGCAGTACTTC	CASSSTGTSYEQYF
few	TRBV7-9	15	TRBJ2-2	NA	TGTGCCAGCAGCTTAGATATATCGAACACCGGGGAGCTGTTTTTT	CASSLDISNTGELFF
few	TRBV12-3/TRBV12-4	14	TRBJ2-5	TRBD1	TGTGCCAGCAGTCCCGGGGACAGGCAGGAGACCCAGTACTTC	CASSPGDRQETQYF
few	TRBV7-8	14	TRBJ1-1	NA	TGTGCCAGCAGCTTAGTCCCAGGCAGAAATGAAGCTTTCTTT	CASSLVPGRNEAFF
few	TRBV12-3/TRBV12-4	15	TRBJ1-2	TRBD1	TGTGCCAGCAGTTTAGGACAGGGGCCCGCGTATGGCTACACCTTC	CASSLGQGPAYGYTF
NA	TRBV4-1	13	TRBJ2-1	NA	TGCGCCAGCAGCCAAGACCCTAGCACTGAGCAGTTCTTC	CASSQDPSTEQFF
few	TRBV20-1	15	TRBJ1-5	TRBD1	TGCAGTGCTAAGGAAGACAGGGGATGGGCTCAGCCCCAGCATTTT	CSAKEDRGWAQPQHF
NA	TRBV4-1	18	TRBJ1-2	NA	TGCGCCAGCAGCTCCAGATCTATCAGGACAGTAGCTAACTATGGCTACACCTTC	CASSSRSIRTVANYGYTF
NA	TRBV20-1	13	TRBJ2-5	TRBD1	TGCAGTGCGGTAGGGACAGGGAAAGAGACCCAGTACTTC	CSAVGTGKETQYF
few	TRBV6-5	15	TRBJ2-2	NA	TGTGCCAGCAGTTACTCTTCCGGGAACACCGGGGAGCTGTTTTTT	CASSYSSGNTGELFF
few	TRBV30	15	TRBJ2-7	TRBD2	TGTGCCTGGAGTTTAACCCCGGGAGGCGCCTACGAGCAGTACTTC	CAWSLTPGGAYEQYF
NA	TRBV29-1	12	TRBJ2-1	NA	TGCAGCGTGACAGGCTCCTACAATGAGCAGTTCTTC	CSVTGSYNEQFF
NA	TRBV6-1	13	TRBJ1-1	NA	TGTGCCAGCAGTGAAGTCATATATTTAGCAGCTTTCTTT	CASSEVIYLAAFF
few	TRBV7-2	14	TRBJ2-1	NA	TGTGCCAGCAGCTTACAGGGAAAAGTAGGTGAGCAGTTCTTC	CASSLQGKVGEQFF
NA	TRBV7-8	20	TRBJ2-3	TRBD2	TGTGCCAGCTATTATATGGGGCAGATTCTAGCGGGGGGGAGCACAGATACGCAGTATTTT	CASYYMGQILAGGSTDTQYF
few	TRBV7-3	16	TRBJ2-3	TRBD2	TGTGCCAGCAGCTCAGCCTCTGGACTAGCGGAACCTACGCAGTATTTT	CASSSASGLAEPTQYF
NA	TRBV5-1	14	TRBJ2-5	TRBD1	TGCGCCAGCAGCTTTGGGGGACAGGAGAAGACCCAGTACTTC	CASSFGGQEKTQYF